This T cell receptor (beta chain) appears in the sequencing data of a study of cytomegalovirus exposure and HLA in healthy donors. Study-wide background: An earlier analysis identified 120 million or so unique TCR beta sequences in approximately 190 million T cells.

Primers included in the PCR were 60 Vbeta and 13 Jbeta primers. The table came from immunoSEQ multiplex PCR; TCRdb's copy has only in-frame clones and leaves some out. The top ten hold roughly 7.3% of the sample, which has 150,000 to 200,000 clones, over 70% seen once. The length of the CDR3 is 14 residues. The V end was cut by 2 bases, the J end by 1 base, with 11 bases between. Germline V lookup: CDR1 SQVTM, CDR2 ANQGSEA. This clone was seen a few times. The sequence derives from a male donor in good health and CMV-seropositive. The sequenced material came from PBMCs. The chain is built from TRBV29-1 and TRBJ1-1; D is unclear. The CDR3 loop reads CSVEIGLGNTEAFF. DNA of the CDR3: TGCAGCGTTGAAATCGGACTAGGGAACACTGAAGCTTTCTTT.